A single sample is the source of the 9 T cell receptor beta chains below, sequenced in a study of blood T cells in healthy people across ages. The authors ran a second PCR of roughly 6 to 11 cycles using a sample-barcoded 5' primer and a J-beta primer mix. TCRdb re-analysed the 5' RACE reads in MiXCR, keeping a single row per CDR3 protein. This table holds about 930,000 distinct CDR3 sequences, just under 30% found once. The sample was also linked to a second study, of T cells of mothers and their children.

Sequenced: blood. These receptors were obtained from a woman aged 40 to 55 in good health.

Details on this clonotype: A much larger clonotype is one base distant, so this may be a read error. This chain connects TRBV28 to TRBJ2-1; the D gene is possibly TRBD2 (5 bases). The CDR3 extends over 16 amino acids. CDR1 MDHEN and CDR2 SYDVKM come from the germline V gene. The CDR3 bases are TGTGCCGGCAGGACCGCGGGCTCCTCGGGGTACAATGAGCAGTTCTTC. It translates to CAGRTAGSSGYNEQFF. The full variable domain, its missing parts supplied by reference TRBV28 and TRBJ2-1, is DVKVTQSSRYLVKRTGEKVFLECVQDMDHENMFWYRQDPGLGLRLIYFSYDVKMKEKGDIPEGYSVSREKKERFSLILESASTNQTSMYLCAGRTAGSSGYNEQFFGPGTRLTVL.

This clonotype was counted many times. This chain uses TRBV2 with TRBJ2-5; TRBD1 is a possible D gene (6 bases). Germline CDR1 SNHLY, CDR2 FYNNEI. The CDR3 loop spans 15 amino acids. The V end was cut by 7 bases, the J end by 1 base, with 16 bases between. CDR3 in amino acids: CASNLYGQTQETQYF. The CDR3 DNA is TGTGCCAGCAACTTATACGGACAGACCCAAGAGACCCAGTACTTC.

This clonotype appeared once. The CDR3 spells CASSEKAGNTEAFF. CDR3 nucleotide sequence: TGCGCCAGCAGCGAGAAAGCCGGGAACACTGAAGCTTTCTTT. The chain joins TRBV5-1 to TRBJ1-1; D not resolved. Germline V gene lookup returns CDR1 SGHRS and CDR2 YFSETQ. The V end was cut by 4 bases, the J end by 1 base, with 11 bases between. This CDR3 region has 14 residues. Combining the CDR3 with reference TRBV5-1 and TRBJ1-1 gives the whole variable domain KAGVTQTPRYLIKTRGQQVTLSCSPISGHRSVSWYQQTPGQGLQFLFEYFSETQRNKGNFPGRFSGRQFSNSRSEMNVSTLELGDSALYLCASSEKAGNTEAFFGQGTRLTVV.

The CDR3 sequence is CASRSPGPRYNEQFF. DNA of the CDR3: TGTGCCAGCAGATCACCGGGACCGCGATACAATGAGCAGTTCTTC. The chain employs TRBV7-2 and TRBJ2-1; possibly TRBD1 or TRBD2 for D (5 bases each). The V gene's germline CDR1 is SGHTA and CDR2 FQGNSA. V dropped 6 bases and J dropped 4 bases, with 16 bases sitting between them. This CDR3 has 15 residues.

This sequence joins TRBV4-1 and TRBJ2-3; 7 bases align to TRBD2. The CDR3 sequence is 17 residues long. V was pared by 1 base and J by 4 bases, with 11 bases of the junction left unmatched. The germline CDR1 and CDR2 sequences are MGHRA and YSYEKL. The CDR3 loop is CASSQVVTGGGADTQYF. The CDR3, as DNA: TGCGCCAGCAGCCAAGTGGTGACGGGGGGTGGGGCAGATACGCAGTATTTT.

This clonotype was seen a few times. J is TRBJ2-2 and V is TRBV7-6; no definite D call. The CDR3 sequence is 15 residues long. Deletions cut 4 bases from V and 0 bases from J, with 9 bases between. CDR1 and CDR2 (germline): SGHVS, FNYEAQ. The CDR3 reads CASSSFRANTGELFF. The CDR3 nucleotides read TGTGCCAGCAGCTCGTTCCGGGCGAACACCGGGGAGCTGTTTTTT.

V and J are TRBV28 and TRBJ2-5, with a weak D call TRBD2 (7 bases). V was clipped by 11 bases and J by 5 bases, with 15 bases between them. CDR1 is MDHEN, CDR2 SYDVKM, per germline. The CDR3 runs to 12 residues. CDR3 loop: CAGNGGRETQYF. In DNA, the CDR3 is TGTGCCGGCAACGGGGGGCGGGAGACCCAGTACTTC.

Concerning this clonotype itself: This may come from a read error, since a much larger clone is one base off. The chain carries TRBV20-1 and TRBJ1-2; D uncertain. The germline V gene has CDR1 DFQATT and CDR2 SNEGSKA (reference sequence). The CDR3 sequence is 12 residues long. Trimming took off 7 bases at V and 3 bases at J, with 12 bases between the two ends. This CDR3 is CSGRRGDYGYTF. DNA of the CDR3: TGCAGTGGCAGGCGTGGGGACTATGGCTACACCTTC.

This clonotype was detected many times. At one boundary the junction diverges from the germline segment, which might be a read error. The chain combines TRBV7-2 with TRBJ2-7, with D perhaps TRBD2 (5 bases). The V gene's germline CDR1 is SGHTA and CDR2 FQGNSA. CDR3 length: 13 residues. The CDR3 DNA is TGTGCCAGCAGTTTAGAGCCGGGGTACGAGCAGTACTTC. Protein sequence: CASSLEPGYEQYF.